This T cell receptor beta chain was recovered during a study of blood T cell repertoires in COVID-19. As for the study in general: T cells, B-cell-depleted T cells, or PBMCs supplied cDNA or gDNA.

This CDR3 has 15 amino acids. Germline CDR1 KGHSH, CDR2 LQKENI. The J segment lost 5 bases and the V segment lost 2 bases, leaving 6 bases of the junction unmatched. Authors' methods: By means of reference gene primer amplification, nucleated cell counts were estimated. Clones were sequenced by immunoSEQ multiplex PCR, and TCRdb holds only the in-frame ones, with some missing. Clonal size and the V and J genes are those of that table, whereas D and trimming came from the DNA. The table includes 250,000 to 350,000 clones, roughly nine tenths detected once. The chain has TRBV18 and TRBJ1-5; TRBD1 agrees at 7 bases. This TCR came from a woman aged 30 to 39 with COVID-19, enrolled during active disease. Sequencing input: peripheral blood. CDR3 in DNA: TGTGCCAGCTCACCAGGGGACAGAGAGGATCAGCCCCAGCATTTT. This codes for CASSPGDREDQPQHF.